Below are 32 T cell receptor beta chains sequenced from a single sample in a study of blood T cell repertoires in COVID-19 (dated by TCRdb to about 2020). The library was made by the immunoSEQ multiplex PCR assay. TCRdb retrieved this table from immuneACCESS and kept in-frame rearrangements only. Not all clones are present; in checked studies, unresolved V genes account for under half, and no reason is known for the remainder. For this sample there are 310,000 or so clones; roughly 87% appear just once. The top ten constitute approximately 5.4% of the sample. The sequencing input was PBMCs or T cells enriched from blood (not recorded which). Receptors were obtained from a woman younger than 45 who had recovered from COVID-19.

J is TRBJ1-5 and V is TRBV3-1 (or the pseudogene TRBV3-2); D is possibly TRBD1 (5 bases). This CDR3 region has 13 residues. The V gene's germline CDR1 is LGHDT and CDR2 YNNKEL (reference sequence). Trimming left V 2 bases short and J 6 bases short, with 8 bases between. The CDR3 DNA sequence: TGTGCCAGCAGCCAAACAGGTGGTCAGCCCCAGCATTTT. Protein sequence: CASSQTGGQPQHF.

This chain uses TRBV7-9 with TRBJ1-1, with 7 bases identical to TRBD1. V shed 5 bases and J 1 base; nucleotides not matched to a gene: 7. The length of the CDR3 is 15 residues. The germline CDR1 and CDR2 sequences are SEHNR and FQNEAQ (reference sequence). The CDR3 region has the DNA TGTGCCAGCAGCACCTCAACAGGGGCGAACACTGAAGCTTTCTTT. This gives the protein CASSTSTGANTEAFF.

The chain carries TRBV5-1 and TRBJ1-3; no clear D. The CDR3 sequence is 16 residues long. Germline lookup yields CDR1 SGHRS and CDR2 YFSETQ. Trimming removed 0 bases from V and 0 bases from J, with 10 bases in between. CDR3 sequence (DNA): TGCGCCAGCAGCTTGGGAGGGATGAACTCTGGAAACACCATATATTTT. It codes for CASSLGGMNSGNTIYF.

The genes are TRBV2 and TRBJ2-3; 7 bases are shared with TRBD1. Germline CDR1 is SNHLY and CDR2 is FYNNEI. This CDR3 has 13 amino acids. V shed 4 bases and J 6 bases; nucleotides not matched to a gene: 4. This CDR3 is CASSVDRRDTQYF. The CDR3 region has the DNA TGTGCCAGCAGTGTGGACAGGCGGGATACGCAGTATTTT. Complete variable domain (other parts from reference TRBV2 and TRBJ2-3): EPEVTQTPSHQVTQMGQEVILRCVPISNHLYFYWYRQILGQKVEFLVSFYNNEISEKSEIFDDQFSVERPDGSNFTLKIRSTKLEDSAMYFCASSVDRRDTQYFGPGTRLTVL.

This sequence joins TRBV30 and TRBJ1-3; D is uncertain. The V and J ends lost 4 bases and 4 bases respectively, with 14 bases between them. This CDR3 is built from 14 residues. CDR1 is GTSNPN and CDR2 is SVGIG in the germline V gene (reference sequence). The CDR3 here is CAWTLSGQGNTIYF. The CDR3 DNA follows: TGTGCCTGGACCCTATCGGGTCAAGGAAACACCATATATTTT.

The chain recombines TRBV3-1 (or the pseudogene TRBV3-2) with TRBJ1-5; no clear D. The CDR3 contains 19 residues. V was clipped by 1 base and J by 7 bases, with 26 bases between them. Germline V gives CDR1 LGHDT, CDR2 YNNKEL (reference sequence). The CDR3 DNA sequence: TGTGCCAGCAGCCAAGGGTCATTAGGCGGCAGTTCCCGTCGACAGCCCCAGCATTTT. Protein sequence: CASSQGSLGGSSRRQPQHF.

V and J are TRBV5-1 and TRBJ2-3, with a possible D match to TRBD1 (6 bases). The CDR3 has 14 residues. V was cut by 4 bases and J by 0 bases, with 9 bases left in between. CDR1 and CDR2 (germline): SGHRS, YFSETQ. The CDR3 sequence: CASSKGESTDTQYF. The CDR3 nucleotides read TGCGCCAGCAGCAAGGGGGAAAGCACAGATACGCAGTATTTT. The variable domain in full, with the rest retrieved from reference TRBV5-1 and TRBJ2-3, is KAGVTQTPRYLIKTRGQQVTLSCSPISGHRSVSWYQQTPGQGLQFLFEYFSETQRNKGNFPGRFSGRQFSNSRSEMNVSTLELGDSALYLCASSKGESTDTQYFGPGTRLTVL.

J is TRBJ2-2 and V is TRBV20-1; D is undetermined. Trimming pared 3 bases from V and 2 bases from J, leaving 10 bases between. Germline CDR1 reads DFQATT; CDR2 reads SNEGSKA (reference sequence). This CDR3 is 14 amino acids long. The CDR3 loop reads CSASPERNTGELFF. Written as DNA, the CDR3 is TGCAGTGCTAGTCCCGAGAGAAACACCGGGGAGCTGTTTTTT.

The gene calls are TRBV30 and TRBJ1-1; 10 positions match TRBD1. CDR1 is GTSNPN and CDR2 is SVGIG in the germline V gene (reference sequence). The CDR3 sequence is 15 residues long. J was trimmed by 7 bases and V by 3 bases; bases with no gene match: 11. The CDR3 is CAWRGDRGYLGEAFF. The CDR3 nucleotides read TGTGCCTGGAGGGGGGACAGGGGCTACCTGGGTGAAGCTTTCTTT.

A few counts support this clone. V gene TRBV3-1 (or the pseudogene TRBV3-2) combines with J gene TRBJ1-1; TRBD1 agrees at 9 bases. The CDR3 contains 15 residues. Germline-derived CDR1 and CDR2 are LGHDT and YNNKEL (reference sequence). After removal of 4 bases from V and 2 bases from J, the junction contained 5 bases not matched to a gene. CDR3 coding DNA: TGTGCCAGCAGCCGACGGACAGGGGCTAACACTGAAGCTTTCTTT. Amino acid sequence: CASSRRTGANTEAFF.

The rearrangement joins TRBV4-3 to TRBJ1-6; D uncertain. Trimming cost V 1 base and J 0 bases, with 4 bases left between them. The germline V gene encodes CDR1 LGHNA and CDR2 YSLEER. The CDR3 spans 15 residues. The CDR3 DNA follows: TGCGCCAGCAGCCAAGGGAGCTCCTATAATTCACCCCTCCACTTT. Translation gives CASSQGSSYNSPLHF.

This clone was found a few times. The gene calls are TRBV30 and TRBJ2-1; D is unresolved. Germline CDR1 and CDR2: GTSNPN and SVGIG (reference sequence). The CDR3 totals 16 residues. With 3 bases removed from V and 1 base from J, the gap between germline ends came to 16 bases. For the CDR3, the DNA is TGTGCCTGGAGGTCGGCGTGGGCTGATTCCTACAATGAGCAGTTCTTC. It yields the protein CAWRSAWADSYNEQFF.

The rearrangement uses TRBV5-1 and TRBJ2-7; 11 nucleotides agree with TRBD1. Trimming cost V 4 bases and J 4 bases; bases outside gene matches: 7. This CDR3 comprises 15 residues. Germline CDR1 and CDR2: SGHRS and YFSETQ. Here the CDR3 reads CASSPGQGVTYEQYF. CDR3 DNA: TGCGCCAGCAGCCCGGGACAGGGGGTTACATACGAGCAGTACTTC.

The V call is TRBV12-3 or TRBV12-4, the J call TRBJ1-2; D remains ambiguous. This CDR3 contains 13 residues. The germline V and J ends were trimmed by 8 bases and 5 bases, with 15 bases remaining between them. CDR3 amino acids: CASGVLGVYGYTF. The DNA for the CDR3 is TGTGCCAGCGGGGTATTGGGAGTTTATGGCTACACCTTC.

The chain's CDR3 is CASSREIQGIDNQPQHF. The CDR3 nucleotides read TGCGCCAGCAGTCGAGAAATACAGGGAATTGACAATCAGCCCCAGCATTTT. This chain joins TRBV23-1 and TRBJ1-5; tentative D call: TRBD1 (6 bases). TRBV23-1 is an ORF; its function is uncertain. CDR3 size: 17 residues. Trimming removed 4 bases at V and 3 bases at J, with 19 bases between.

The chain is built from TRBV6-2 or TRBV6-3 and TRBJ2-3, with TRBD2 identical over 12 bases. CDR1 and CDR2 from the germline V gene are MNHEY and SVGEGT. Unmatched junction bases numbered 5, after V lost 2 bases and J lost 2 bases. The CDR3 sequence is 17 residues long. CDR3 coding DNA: TGTGCCAGCAGTTACCATCGGACTAGCGGGGTCACAGATACGCAGTATTTT. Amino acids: CASSYHRTSGVTDTQYF.

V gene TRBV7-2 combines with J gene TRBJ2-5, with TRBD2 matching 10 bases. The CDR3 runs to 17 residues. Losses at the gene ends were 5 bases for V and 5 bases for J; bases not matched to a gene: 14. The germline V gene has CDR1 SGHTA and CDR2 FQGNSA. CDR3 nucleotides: TGTGCCAGCAGCCCCTTCGCTACTAGCGGGGCTTATGAGACCCAGTACTTC. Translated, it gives CASSPFATSGAYETQYF.

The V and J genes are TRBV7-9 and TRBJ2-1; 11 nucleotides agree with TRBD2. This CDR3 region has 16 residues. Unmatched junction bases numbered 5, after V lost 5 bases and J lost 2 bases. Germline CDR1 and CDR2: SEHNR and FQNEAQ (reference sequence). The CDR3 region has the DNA TGTGCCAGCAGCCTAGGACTAGCGGGCGCCTACAATGAGCAGTTCTTC. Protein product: CASSLGLAGAYNEQFF.

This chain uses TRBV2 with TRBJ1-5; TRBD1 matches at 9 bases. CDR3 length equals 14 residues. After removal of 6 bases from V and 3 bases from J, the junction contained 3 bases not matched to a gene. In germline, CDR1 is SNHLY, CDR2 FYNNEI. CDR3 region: CASRDRGNNQPQHF. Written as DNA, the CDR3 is TGTGCCAGCAGGGACAGGGGAAACAATCAGCCCCAGCATTTT.

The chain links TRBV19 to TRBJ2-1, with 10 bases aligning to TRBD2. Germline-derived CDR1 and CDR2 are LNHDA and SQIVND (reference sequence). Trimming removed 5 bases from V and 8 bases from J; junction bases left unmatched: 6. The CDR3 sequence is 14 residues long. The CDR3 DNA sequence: TGTGCCAGTAGTCGAAGCGGGGGGGGCGATGAGCAGTTCTTC. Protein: CASSRSGGGDEQFF.

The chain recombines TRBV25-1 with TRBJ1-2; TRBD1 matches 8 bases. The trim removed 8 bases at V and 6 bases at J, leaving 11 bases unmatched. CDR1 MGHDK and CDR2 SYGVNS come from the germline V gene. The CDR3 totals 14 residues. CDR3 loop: CASATGGSFDGYTF. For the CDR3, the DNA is TGTGCCAGCGCCACAGGGGGGAGCTTTGATGGCTACACCTTC.

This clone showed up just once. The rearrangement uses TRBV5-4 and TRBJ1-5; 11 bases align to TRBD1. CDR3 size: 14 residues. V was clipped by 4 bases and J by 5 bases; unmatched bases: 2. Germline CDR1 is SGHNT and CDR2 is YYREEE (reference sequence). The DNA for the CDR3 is TGTGCCAGCAGCAAGGGACAGGGGGATCAGCCCCAGCATTTT. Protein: CASSKGQGDQPQHF.

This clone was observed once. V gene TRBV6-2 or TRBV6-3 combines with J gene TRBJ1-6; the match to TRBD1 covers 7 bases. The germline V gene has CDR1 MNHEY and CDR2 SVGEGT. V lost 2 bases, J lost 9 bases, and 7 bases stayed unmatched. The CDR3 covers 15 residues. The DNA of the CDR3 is TGTGCCAGCAGTTACCTAGGGGGCTGGAGTTCACCCCTCCACTTT. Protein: CASSYLGGWSSPLHF.

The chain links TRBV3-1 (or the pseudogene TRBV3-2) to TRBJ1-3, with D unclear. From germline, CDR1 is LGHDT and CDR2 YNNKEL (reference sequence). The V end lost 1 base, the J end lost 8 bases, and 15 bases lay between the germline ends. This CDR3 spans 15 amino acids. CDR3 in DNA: TGTGCCAGCAGCCAAGCTTCCCATCCGAGGGACACCATATATTTT. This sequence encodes CASSQASHPRDTIYF.

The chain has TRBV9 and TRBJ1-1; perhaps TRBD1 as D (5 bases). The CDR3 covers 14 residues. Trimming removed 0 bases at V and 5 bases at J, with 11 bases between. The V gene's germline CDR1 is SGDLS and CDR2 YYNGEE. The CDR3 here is CASSVDGTGTEAFF. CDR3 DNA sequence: TGTGCCAGCAGCGTAGATGGGACTGGAACTGAAGCTTTCTTT.

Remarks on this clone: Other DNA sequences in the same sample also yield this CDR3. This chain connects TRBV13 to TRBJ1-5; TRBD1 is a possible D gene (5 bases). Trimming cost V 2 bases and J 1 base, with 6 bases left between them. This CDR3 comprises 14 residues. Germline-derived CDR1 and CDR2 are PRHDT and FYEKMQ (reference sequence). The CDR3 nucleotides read TGTGCCAGCAGCTTACGACAGAGCAATCAGCCCCAGCATTTT. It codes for CASSLRQSNQPQHF.

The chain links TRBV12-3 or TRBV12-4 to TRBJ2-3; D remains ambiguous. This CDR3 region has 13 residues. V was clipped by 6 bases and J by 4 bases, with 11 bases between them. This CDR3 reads CASSPPGPDTQYF. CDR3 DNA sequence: TGTGCCAGCAGCCCCCCAGGCCCAGATACGCAGTATTTT.

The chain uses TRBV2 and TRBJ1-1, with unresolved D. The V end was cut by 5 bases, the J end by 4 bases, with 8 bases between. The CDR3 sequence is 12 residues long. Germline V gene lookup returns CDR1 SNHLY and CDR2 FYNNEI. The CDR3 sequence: CASSRDFTEAFF. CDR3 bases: TGTGCCAGCAGTAGAGACTTCACTGAAGCTTTCTTT.

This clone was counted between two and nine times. The CDR3 sequence is CASSTGGGVRQPQHF. The DNA for the CDR3 is TGTGCCAGTAGTACGGGAGGGGGGGTCAGACAGCCCCAGCATTTT. The chain employs TRBV19 and TRBJ1-5; the D gene is possibly TRBD1 (6 bases). This CDR3 region has 15 residues. From germline, CDR1 is LNHDA and CDR2 SQIVND (reference sequence). Trimming took 4 bases from V and 7 from J, leaving 17 bases between them. Complete variable domain (other parts from reference TRBV19 and TRBJ1-5): DGGITQSPKYLFRKEGQNVTLSCEQNLNHDAMYWYRQDPGQGLRLIYYSQIVNDFQKGDIAEGYSVSREKKESFPLTVTSAQKNPTAFYLCASSTGGGVRQPQHFGDGTRLSIL.

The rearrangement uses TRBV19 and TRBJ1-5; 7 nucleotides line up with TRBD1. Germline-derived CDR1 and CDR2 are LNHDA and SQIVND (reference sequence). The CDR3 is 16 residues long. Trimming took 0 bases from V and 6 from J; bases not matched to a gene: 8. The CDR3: CASSIDQRQGGQPQHF. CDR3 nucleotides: TGTGCCAGTAGTATAGATCAGCGACAGGGAGGTCAGCCCCAGCATTTT.

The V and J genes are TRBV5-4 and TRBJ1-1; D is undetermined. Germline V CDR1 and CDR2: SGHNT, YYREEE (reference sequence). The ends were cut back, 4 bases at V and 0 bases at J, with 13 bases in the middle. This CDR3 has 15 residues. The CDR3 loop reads CASSLNTLLNTEAFF. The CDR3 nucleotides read TGTGCCAGCAGCCTGAATACGCTATTGAACACTGAAGCTTTCTTT. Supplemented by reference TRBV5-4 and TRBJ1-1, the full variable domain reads ETGVTQSPTHLIKTRGQQVTLRCSSQSGHNTVSWYQQALGQGPQFIFQYYREEENGRGNFPPRFSGLQFPNYSSELNVNALELDDSALYLCASSLNTLLNTEAFFGQGTRLTVV.

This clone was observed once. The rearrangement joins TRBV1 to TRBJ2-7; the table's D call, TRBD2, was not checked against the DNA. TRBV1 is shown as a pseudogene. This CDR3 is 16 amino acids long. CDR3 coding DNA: TGCACCAGCAGCCCACACCAGGACGGGAGCTCCTACGAGCAGTACTTC. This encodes CTSSPHQDGSSYEQYF.